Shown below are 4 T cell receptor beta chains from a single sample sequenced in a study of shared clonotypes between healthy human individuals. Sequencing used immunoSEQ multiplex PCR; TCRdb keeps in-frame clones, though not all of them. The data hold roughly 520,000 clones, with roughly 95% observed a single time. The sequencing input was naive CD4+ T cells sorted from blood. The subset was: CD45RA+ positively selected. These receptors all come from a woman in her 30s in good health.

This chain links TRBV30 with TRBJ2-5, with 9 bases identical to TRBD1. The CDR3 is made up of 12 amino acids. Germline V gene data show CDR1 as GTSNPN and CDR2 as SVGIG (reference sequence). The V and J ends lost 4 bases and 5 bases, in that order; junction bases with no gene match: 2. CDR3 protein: CAWNRGPETQYF. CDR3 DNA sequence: TGTGCCTGGAACAGGGGGCCGGAGACCCAGTACTTC.

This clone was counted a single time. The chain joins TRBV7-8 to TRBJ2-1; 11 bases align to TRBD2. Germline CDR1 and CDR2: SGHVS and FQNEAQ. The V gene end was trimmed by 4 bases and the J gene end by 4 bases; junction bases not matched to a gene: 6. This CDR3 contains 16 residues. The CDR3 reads CASSWGLAGGYNEQFF. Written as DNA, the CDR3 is TGTGCCAGCAGCTGGGGGCTAGCGGGAGGTTACAATGAGCAGTTCTTC.

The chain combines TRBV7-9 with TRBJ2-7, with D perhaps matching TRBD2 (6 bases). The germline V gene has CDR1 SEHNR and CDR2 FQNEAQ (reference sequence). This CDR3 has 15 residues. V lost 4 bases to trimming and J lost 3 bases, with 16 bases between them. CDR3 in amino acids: CASSSRGGGDYEQYF. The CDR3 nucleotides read TGTGCCAGCAGCTCCCGAGGAGGAGGGGACTACGAGCAGTACTTC.

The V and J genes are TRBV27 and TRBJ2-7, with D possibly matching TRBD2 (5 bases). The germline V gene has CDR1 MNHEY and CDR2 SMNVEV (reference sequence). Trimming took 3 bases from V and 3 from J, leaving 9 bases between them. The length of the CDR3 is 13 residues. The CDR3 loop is CASSFQGSYEQYF. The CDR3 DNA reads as TGTGCCAGCAGTTTTCAAGGGAGCTACGAGCAGTACTTC.